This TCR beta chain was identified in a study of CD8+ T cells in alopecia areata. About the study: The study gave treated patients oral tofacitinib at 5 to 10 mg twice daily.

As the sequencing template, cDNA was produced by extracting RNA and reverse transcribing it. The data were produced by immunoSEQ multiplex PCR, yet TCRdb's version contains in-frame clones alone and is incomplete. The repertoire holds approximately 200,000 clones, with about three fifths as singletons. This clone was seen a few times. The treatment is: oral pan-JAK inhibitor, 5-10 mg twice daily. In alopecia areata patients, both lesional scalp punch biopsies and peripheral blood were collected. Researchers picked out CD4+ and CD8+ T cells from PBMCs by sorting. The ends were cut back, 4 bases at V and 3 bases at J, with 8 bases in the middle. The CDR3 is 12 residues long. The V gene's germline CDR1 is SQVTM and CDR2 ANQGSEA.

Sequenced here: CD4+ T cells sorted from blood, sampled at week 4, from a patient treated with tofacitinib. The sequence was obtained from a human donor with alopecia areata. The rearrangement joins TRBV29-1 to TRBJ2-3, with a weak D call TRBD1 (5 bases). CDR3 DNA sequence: TGCAGCGTTGTGCAGGGAACAGATACGCAGTATTTT. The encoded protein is CSVVQGTDTQYF.